This paragraph reports one T cell receptor (beta chain). Its antigen is as yet unknown. This record comes from a study of response to subunit inactivated influenza vaccine. Overall study findings and caveats: The authors offered the suggestion that each seasonal influenza vaccination recruits few new T cells.

The CDR3 has 17 residues. Germline trimming cut 1 base from V and 3 bases from J; bases unmatched to any gene: 9. Germline values: CDR1 SNHLY, CDR2 FYNNEI. Using its own MiXCR run on the RT-PCR reads, TCRdb lists one record per CDR3 protein. Found here are under 200,000 distinct CDR3 sequences, 9.5% to 12% of them singletons; the top ten hold 35% to 40%. This sequence originates from a man aged 45-69 years who received an inactivated influenza vaccine. The sequences come from CD8+ T cells sorted from PBMCs, collected around 25 months after vaccination. The V gene is TRBV2, the J gene TRBJ2-7; 10 positions agree with TRBD2. In DNA, the CDR3 is TGTGCCAGCAGTGAAGATCGAACCGGACTAGCGGTCTACGAGCAGTACTTC. Protein: CASSEDRTGLAVYEQYF. Complete variable domain (other parts from reference TRBV2 and TRBJ2-7): EPEVTQTPSHQVTQMGQEVILRCVPISNHLYFYWYRQILGQKVEFLVSFYNNEISEKSEIFDDQFSVERPDGSNFTLKIRSTKLEDSAMYFCASSEDRTGLAVYEQYFGPGTRLTVT.